This T cell receptor (beta chain) derives from a study of blood T cell repertoires in COVID-19. Study context: COVID-19 samples from acute and convalescent phases originated in the United States, Italy and Spain. PBMCs, B-cell-depleted T cells, or T cells provided the cDNA or gDNA that made up the material.

The CDR3 extends over 13 amino acids. Germline CDR1 GTSNPN, CDR2 SVGIG (reference sequence). V lost 4 bases, J lost 0 bases, and 9 bases lay in between. Here immunoSEQ multiplex PCR was the method, and the copy in TCRdb shows in-frame clones only, minus some. Among 210,000 or so clones listed, around 84% were seen once. The specimen was peripheral blood. V and J are TRBV30 and TRBJ1-1; no definite D call. The TCR comes from a woman of 80 years or more with active or convalescent COVID-19. The chain's CDR3 is CAWMQQMNTEAFF. CDR3 DNA: TGTGCCTGGATGCAACAGATGAACACTGAAGCTTTCTTT.